The rows below give T cell receptor beta chains drawn from one sample of a study of T cells in Graves' hyperthyroidism and ophthalmopathy. MiXCR was run by TCRdb on the multiplex PCR reads, yielding one entry per CDR3 protein. This table has about 570,000 distinct CDR3 sequences, around 15% appearing once. The sample consisted of blood. Receptor source: a woman between 40 and 55 years old with Graves' hyperthyroidism. Each CDR3 is given without its conserved first and last residue. A D gene is named only where the DNA matches it firmly. Expanded clones get a size class; other rows say once, few or many, or leave the size out.

TRBJ1-5 NA many TRBV20-1 SARGPGNQPQH
TRBJ1-4 TRBD1 once TRBV28 ASTVSGGGEKLF
TRBJ2-2 NA many TRBV11-3 ASSPTPTTGELF
TRBJ2-3 NA many TRBV30 AWSYGTSGWDTQY
TRBJ2-1 TRBD2 many TRBV28 ASSSGLAGGVLRSYNEQF
TRBJ2-7 NA NA TRBV5-1 ASSSLAGQGNEQY
TRBJ1-6 NA few TRBV4-1 ASSQHRETGSPLH
TRBJ2-1 TRBD1 many TRBV7-2 ASSRSPGTGFIGEQF
TRBJ2-3 TRBD2 NA TRBV20-1 SANPGLGLTDTQY
TRBJ2-1 TRBD2 NA TRBV14 ASSQEVLAGSPNEQF
TRBJ1-2 NA few TRBV20-1 SARTMGDRDYGYT
TRBJ2-5 NA many TRBV5-1 ASSLGSAEYQETQY
TRBJ2-7 TRBD2 many TRBV11-2 ASSLDLAKRSSGKSYEQY
TRBJ2-7 TRBD2 many TRBV13 ASSLDGTSGSEQY
TRBJ2-1 TRBD2 few TRBV7-9 ASSNDGLMGEGPNEQF
TRBJ2-7 TRBD2 many TRBV2 ASSERETSLYEQY
TRBJ2-7 TRBD1 few TRBV15 ATSRTGGSYEQY
TRBJ2-1 NA many TRBV24-1 ATSDSSGGRPYNEQF
TRBJ2-7 NA NA TRBV14 ASSPQRRSYEQY
TRBJ2-7 TRBD2 many TRBV11-2 ASSSWTSGTYEQY
TRBJ1-6 NA NA TRBV20-1 SASRDNSPLH
TRBJ2-7 TRBD2 many TRBV5-1 ASSFRASGTGNSYEQY